This T cell receptor (beta chain) was sequenced for a study of blood T cell repertoires in COVID-19 (dated by TCRdb to the early 2020s). Regarding the complete study: Samples from collaborators originated in the United States, Italy and Spain and spanned both the acute and convalescent phases of COVID-19. Deeply sampled blood TCRbeta repertoires from subjects exposed to, actively infected with, or recovered from COVID-19 were included in the dataset. Sample metadata almost always included a de-identified subject ID, COVID-19 status, age in years and sex. The samples were drawn from two sources: the first 160 participants of the ongoing ImmuneRACE study, and 1,000 to 1,500 subjects contributed by 6 global collaborators. The repertoires were released in a freely available public database meant as a resource for research on the immune response to SARS-CoV-2. The material from the prospective study consisted of cDNA or gDNA derived from T cells, B-cell-depleted T cells, or PBMCs. Where available, HLA class I and class II types were obtained from metadata supplied by the sample provider rather than from assay-based typing. General conclusions and limits of the study: How much clinical and demographic metadata was included differed by source and by participant, and the metadata was provided uncurated.

TCRbeta CDR3 regions were amplified from genomic DNA by means of the immunoSEQ Assay, a bias-controlled multiplex PCR. As for the original processing: The number of nucleated cells in each sample was estimated from the amplification of reference gene primers within the assay. To quantify the absolute abundance of each unique TCRbeta CDR3 rearrangement, sequence reads were collapsed and filtered. For each sample, productive Simpson clonality was calculated by taking the square root of Simpson's diversity index across productive rearrangements. TCRdb obtained this table from immuneACCESS and retained in-frame rearrangements with V and J assigned. These tables miss some clones; where compared with another copy, unresolved V genes account for less than half of the shortfall, and the remainder is unexplained. V and J calls and clone size are as listed in that table; D and trimming were resolved from the DNA. Present in this sample are a few hundred thousand clones, approximately 87% of which were seen just once. Approximately 7.8% of the sample goes to the ten largest clones.

For CDR1 and CDR2, the germline V gene lists MDHEN and SYDVKM. The CDR3 starts with the cysteine, ends with the phenylalanine, and has 15 residues. Only CDR3 DNA remains: 45 bases, in frame from the first base. Relative to germline, V is 2 bases shorter and J is 3 bases shorter, with 11 bases between their ends. Another Seattle source contributed samples from volunteer blood donors who had recovered from COVID-19. Each collaborating institution followed its own protocols to collect whole blood in K2EDTA tubes. For TCRbeta analysis, collaborator samples were shipped as frozen whole blood, as isolated PBMCs, or as DNA extracted from either sample type. With respect to this clone: The clone's antigen remains unknown. No much larger clonotype is one base removed from it; base qualities were not supplied.

Material for sequencing was peripheral blood. The clonotype was recovered from a woman aged 45-65 years who had recovered from COVID-19. Recombination linked TRBV28 to TRBJ2-1; D gene: possibly TRBD1, on 5 matching bases. The CDR3 is CASSLTGAGYNEQFF. The DNA reads as follows: TGTGCCAGCAGTTTAACAGGTGCCGGCTACAATGAGCAGTTCTTC. The variable domain in full, with residues beyond the CDR3 obtained from the reference TRBV28 and TRBJ2-1 genes, is DVKVTQSSRYLVKRTGEKVFLECVQDMDHENMFWYRQDPGLGLRLIYFSYDVKMKEKGDIPEGYSVSREKKERFSLILESASTNQTSMYLCASSLTGAGYNEQFFGPGTRLTVL.